The next 11 T cell receptor beta chains were all read from a single sample in a study of shared clonotypes between healthy human individuals. As defined, naive CD8 cells were CD45RO-negative and positively selected for CCR7, with terminally differentiated effector memory CD45RA+ cells excluded. Profiling relied on immunoSEQ multiplex PCR, and the TCRdb table lists in-frame clones only, not all of them. The data hold roughly 2,000,000 clones, with approximately 95% observed a single time. The material sequenced was naive CD8+ T cells sorted from blood. These receptors all stem from a man younger than 35 in good health.

Comment on this clone: Other DNA sequences in this sample translate to the same CDR3. The J gene is TRBJ1-1, the V gene TRBV11-2; no definite D call. This CDR3 region has 11 residues. V shed 3 bases and J shed 7 bases, with 6 bases lying between them. Per the germline V gene, CDR1 is SGHAT and CDR2 is FQNNGV. CDR3 loop: CASSLGSEAFF. The DNA of the CDR3 is TGTGCCAGCAGCTTGGGAAGTGAAGCTTTCTTT.

The rearrangement links TRBV28 to TRBJ2-5, with D maybe TRBD2 (5 bases). Germline lookup yields CDR1 MDHEN and CDR2 SYDVKM. The CDR3 has 13 amino acids. The V end lost 4 bases, the J end lost 2 bases, and 8 bases lay between the germline ends. CDR3 coding DNA: TGTGCCAGCAGTTCGGGATCTCAAGAGACCCAGTACTTC. Translating it yields CASSSGSQETQYF.

This clone was observed once. The gene calls are TRBV11-2 and TRBJ2-3, with D perhaps matching TRBD2 (5 bases). The CDR3 is made up of 17 amino acids. Germline assignment: CDR1 SGHAT and CDR2 FQNNGV. The V and J ends lost 3 bases and 5 bases respectively, with 21 bases between them. For the CDR3, the DNA is TGTGCCAGCAGCTTCATTACCCTCCTAGGCGAGGGAGATACGCAGTATTTT. This encodes CASSFITLLGEGDTQYF.

V gene TRBV28 combines with J gene TRBJ2-3; 7 positions agree with TRBD1. This CDR3 has 15 amino acids. Germline values: CDR1 MDHEN, CDR2 SYDVKM. Trimming removed 3 bases from V and 0 bases from J; junction bases left unmatched: 3. CDR3 coding DNA: TGTGCCAGCAGTTTGACAGGGAGAAGCACAGATACGCAGTATTTT. Amino acids: CASSLTGRSTDTQYF.

In the case of this clone: The identical CDR3 is also encoded by other nucleotide sequences in the sample. The chain uses TRBV2 and TRBJ2-3, with D hard to call. The CDR3 loop spans 13 amino acids. CDR1 is SNHLY, CDR2 FYNNEI, per germline. V was clipped by 3 bases and J by 3 bases, with 7 bases between them. The CDR3 sequence is CASSDVRTDTQYF. CDR3 sequence (DNA): TGTGCCAGCAGTGACGTCAGAACAGATACGCAGTATTTT.

The chain couples TRBV6-5 to TRBJ1-5; no definite D call. The V gene's germline CDR1 is MNHEY and CDR2 SVGAGI. The CDR3 has 13 residues. Between the trimmed V and J ends, which lost 8 bases and 4 bases, there was a span of 12 bases. DNA of the CDR3: TGTGCCAGCTCCGGAGGGTTGAATCAGCCCCAGCATTTT. As protein: CASSGGLNQPQHF.

Comments on this clone: Other nucleotide sequences from this sample produce the same CDR3. The V and J genes are TRBV10-1 and TRBJ1-1; D may be TRBD1 (5 bases). Trimming took 0 bases from V and 2 from J, leaving 7 bases between them. Looked up from germline, CDR1 is WNHNN and CDR2 is SYGVQD (reference sequence). CDR3 length: 14 residues. CDR3 coding DNA: TGCGCCAGCAGTGAGTCAAGGGGTAACACTGAAGCTTTCTTT. Amino acid sequence: CASSESRGNTEAFF.

The chain employs TRBV6-1 and TRBJ2-5; the match to TRBD2 covers 13 bases. The CDR3 runs to 16 residues. V was clipped by 4 bases and J by 5 bases; unmatched bases: 7. Germline values: CDR1 MNHNS, CDR2 SASEGT. The CDR3 region is CASSGLAGGVWETQYF. The CDR3 coding sequence is TGTGCCAGCAGTGGACTAGCGGGAGGCGTTTGGGAGACCCAGTACTTC.

This rearrangement joins TRBV10-3 to TRBJ2-7; 10 bases are shared with TRBD1. Germline V lookup: CDR1 ENHRY, CDR2 SYGVKD. CDR3 length: 15 amino acids. The trim removed 2 bases at V and 4 bases at J, leaving 5 bases unmatched. In nucleotides, the CDR3 is TGTGCCATCAGTGAGCCCGGACAGGGGGAGTACGAGCAGTACTTC. Translating gives CAISEPGQGEYEQYF.

V gene TRBV13 combines with J gene TRBJ2-1; unclear D gene. The CDR3 has 15 residues. Germline V lookup: CDR1 PRHDT, CDR2 FYEKMQ (reference sequence). V lost 0 bases to trimming and J lost 6 bases, with 12 bases between them. Here the CDR3 reads CASSLGLSTRNEQFF. CDR3 in DNA: TGTGCCAGCAGCTTAGGGCTCTCCACACGCAATGAGCAGTTCTTC.

In nucleotides, the CDR3 is TGTGCCAGTATCGGACTAGCGGGAGAGATTCATCCCACCGGGGAGCTGTTTTTT. As protein: CASIGLAGEIHPTGELFF. The rearrangement links TRBV19 to TRBJ2-2; 13 bases align to TRBD2. The CDR3 spans 18 residues. Per the germline V gene, CDR1 is LNHDA and CDR2 is SQIVND (reference sequence). J gave up 4 bases and V 7 bases, and 12 bases lay outside the gene matches.